These T cell receptor beta chains were read from a single sample in a study of vaccination and CD4 T cells after COVID-19. TCRdb ran MiXCR on the PCR reads and lists one entry per CDR3 protein. The table lists 7,500 to 10,000 distinct CDR3 sequences, about 65% of them singletons. These TCRs' antigens remain unknown. Specimen: CD4+ T cells from blood, cultured in vitro, collected before SARS-CoV-2 vaccination. Receptors originate from a human donor who had recovered from COVID-19. Each CDR3 is given without its conserved first and last residue. Part of the rows lack a size; the others show once, few, many or a class for expanded clones.

TRBJ1-6	TRBV6-2/TRBV6-3	medium-sized	11	ASEGSYNSPLH
TRBJ2-3	TRBV6-1	once	12	ASSPGPTTDTQY
TRBJ1-1	TRBV7-2	.	13	ASSFSRGISTEAF
TRBJ2-5	TRBV7-3	few	14	ASSPSGLGERETQY
TRBJ2-5	TRBV20-1	few	8	SASEETQY
TRBJ2-1	TRBV5-1	.	9	ASSLEDEQF
TRBJ2-3	TRBV20-1	.	11	SARQGVADTQY
TRBJ2-3	TRBV2	few	11	ASSERRPDTQY
TRBJ2-7	TRBV27	.	11	ASSLLGGREQY
TRBJ1-2	TRBV6-5	.	9	ASSSGRGYT
TRBJ2-4	TRBV6-2/TRBV6-3	.	16	ASSNRWVEGEAKNIQY
TRBJ2-3	TRBV20-1	.	12	SARRPGSTDTQY
TRBJ2-5	TRBV10-1	.	14	ASSDKASGIWETQY
TRBJ1-6	TRBV19	.	12	ASRSGLNNSPLH
TRBJ2-5	TRBV5-1	few	12	ASTRGQGQETQY
TRBJ1-2	TRBV6-1	.	11	ASSTTGNYGYT
TRBJ2-3	TRBV7-9	.	13	ASSLAGLNTDTQY
TRBJ2-5	TRBV27	once	13	ASSPRTGKQETQY
TRBJ1-4	TRBV6-1	.	10	VSQGVGEKLF
TRBJ2-7	TRBV12-3/TRBV12-4	.	15	ASSRGLSRDIAYEQY
TRBJ1-5	TRBV19	.	14	ASRLSGTGGHQPQH
TRBJ2-5	TRBV19	few	9	ASSMEETQY
TRBJ2-2	TRBV5-1	.	12	ASSQQMNTGELF
TRBJ2-7	TRBV6-5	once	13	ASSYNDRGDYEQY
TRBJ2-3	TRBV19	.	11	ASSLVGTDTQY
TRBJ2-5	TRBV20-1	few	10	SARTDQETQY
TRBJ2-5	TRBV19	.	10	ASKETGETQY
TRBJ2-3	TRBV11-1	few	12	ASRRSTRSDTQY
TRBJ2-1	TRBV4-3	.	13	ASSQGTSAFNEQF
TRBJ1-2	TRBV12-3/TRBV12-4	.	14	ASSLGTPVGLGGYT
TRBJ1-1	TRBV12-3/TRBV12-4	.	10	ASSLLRSEAF
TRBJ1-2	TRBV7-8	few	15	ASSITGNPTSSYGYT
TRBJ1-2	TRBV19	.	15	ASSNPPTGQSNYGYT
TRBJ1-2	TRBV19	.	11	ATALGQNRGYT
TRBJ2-3	TRBV10-2	.	12	ASKTGGSTDTQY
TRBJ2-7	TRBV10-3	.	13	AISGEGVITYEQY
TRBJ2-1	TRBV20-1	few	11	SETGTGLNEQF
TRBJ2-5	TRBV28	.	12	ASSRSSGQETQY
TRBJ2-3	TRBV12-3/TRBV12-4	.	16	ASSSPVGTGGLADTQY
TRBJ2-5	TRBV12-3/TRBV12-4	.	13	ASSLGLAGGETQY
TRBJ1-6	TRBV19	.	13	ASSGGRFNNSPLH
TRBJ1-5	TRBV28	once	10	ASPDRNQPQH
TRBJ1-5	TRBV27	few	14	ASSPRVQVNNQPQH
TRBJ2-3	TRBV4-2	.	14	ASSQVTSGSTDTQY
TRBJ2-7	TRBV6-2/TRBV6-3	few	11	VSRQSGGYEQY
TRBJ2-3	TRBV20-1	.	14	SARRNSGSISDTQY
TRBJ1-2	TRBV4-1	few	12	ASSQVGDFYGYT
TRBJ2-6	TRBV28	.	22	ASIFCWPDRGRPKGGSGANVLT
TRBJ2-7	TRBV5-4	.	11	ASSPGQDYEQY
TRBJ2-5	TRBV6-1	.	10	ASTPAQETQY
TRBJ2-7	TRBV20-1	.	13	SARLISGRSYEQY